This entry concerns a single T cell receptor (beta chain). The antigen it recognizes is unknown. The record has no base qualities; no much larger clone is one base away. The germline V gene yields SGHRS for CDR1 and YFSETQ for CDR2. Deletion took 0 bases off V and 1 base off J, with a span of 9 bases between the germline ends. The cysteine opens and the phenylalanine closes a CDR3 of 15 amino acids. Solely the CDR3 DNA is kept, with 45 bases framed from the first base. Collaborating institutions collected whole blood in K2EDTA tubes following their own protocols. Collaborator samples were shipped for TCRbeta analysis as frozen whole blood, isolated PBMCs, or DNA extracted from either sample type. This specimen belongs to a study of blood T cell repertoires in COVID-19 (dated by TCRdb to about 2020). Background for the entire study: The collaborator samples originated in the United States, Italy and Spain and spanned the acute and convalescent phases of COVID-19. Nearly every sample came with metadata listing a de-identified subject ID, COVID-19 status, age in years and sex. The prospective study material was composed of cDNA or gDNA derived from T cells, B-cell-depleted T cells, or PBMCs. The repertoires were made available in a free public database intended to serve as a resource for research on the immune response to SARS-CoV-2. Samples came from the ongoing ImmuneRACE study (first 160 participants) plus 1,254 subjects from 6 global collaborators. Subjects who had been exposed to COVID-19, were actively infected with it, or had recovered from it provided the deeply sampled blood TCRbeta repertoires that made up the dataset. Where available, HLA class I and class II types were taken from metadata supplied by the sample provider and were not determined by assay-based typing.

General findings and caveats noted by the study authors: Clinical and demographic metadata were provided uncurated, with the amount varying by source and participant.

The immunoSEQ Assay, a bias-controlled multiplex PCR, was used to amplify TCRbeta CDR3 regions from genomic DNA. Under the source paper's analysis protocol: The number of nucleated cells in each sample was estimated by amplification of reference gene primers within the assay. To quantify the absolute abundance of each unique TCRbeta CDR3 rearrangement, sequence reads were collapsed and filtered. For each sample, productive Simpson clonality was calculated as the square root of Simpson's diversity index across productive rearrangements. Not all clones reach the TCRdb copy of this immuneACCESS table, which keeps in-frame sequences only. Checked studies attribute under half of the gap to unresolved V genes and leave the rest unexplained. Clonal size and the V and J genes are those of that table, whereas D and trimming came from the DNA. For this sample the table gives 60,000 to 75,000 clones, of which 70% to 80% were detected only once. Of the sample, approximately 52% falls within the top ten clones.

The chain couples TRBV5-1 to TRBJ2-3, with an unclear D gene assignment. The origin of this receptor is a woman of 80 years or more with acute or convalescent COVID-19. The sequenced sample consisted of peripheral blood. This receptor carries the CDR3 CASSLEPQGTDTQYF. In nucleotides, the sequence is TGCGCCAGCAGCTTGGAACCCCAGGGCACAGATACGCAGTATTTT.